The 25 T cell receptor beta chains listed next were all sequenced from one sample in a study of cytomegalovirus exposure and HLA in healthy donors. Primers: 60 Vbeta forward and 13 Jbeta reverse. Some clones are missing from TCRdb's copy, which holds only in-frame ones; the method was immunoSEQ multiplex PCR. The sample lists roughly 140,000 clones; over 70% were seen once. Sequencing was carried out using PBMCs. Receptor source: a man in his forties in good health and CMV-seropositive.

V is TRBV19 and J is TRBJ1-5; D is undetermined. Germline V gives CDR1 LNHDA, CDR2 SQIVND (reference sequence). Trimming cost V 5 bases and J 3 bases, with 17 bases left between them. CDR3 size: 16 residues. The DNA for the CDR3 is TGTGCCAGTAGTGTCCCCCCCGGGGTGATCAATCAGCCCCAGCATTTT. It codes for CASSVPPGVINQPQHF.

This chain joins TRBV7-2 and TRBJ2-5; D gene uncertain. Germline CDR1 and CDR2: SGHTA and FQGNSA. The CDR3 extends over 15 amino acids. Deletions cut 1 base from V and 5 bases from J, with 14 bases between. Here the CDR3 reads CASSLVRSKTETQYF. Here the CDR3 DNA reads TGTGCCAGCAGCTTAGTTAGGAGCAAGACGGAGACCCAGTACTTC.

The V gene is TRBV6-6, the J gene TRBJ2-1; 9 nucleotides agree with TRBD1. Germline V CDR1 and CDR2: MNHNY, SVGAGI (reference sequence). V lost 1 base to trimming and J lost 7 bases; unmatched junction nucleotides: 8. The CDR3 consists of 16 residues. As DNA, the CDR3 is TGTGCCAGCAGTTACTGGACAGGGGCTACTACGAATGAGCAGTTCTTC. This encodes CASSYWTGATTNEQFF.

This chain uses TRBV5-6 with TRBJ2-5; the D is unclear. Trimming removed 4 bases at V and 1 base at J, with 8 bases between. This CDR3 spans 13 amino acids. Per the germline V gene, CDR1 is SGHDT and CDR2 is YYEEEE. The CDR3 region has the DNA TGTGCCAGCAGCCCCGAGGCCCAAGAGACCCAGTACTTC. It encodes CASSPEAQETQYF.

In this sample, this clone turned up a few times. The J gene is TRBJ1-2, the V gene TRBV25-1; TRBD1 might be the D (6 bases). CDR1 is MGHDK and CDR2 is SYGVNS in the germline V gene. This CDR3 has 14 residues. V lost 4 bases and J 0 bases, leaving 9 bases between the germline ends. This chain's CDR3 is CASSVAGANYGYTF. DNA of the CDR3: TGTGCCAGCAGTGTAGCAGGGGCTAACTATGGCTACACCTTC.

The chain combines TRBV7-8 with TRBJ2-7; unclear D gene. Germline values: CDR1 SGHVS, CDR2 FQNEAQ. CDR3 size: 12 residues. Trimming shortened V by 5 bases and J by 0 bases, and 5 bases separated the two germline ends. The CDR3 DNA sequence: TGTGCCAGCAGCCCCAACTCCTACGAGCAGTACTTC. It codes for CASSPNSYEQYF.

This clone was detected once. This chain joins TRBV6-5 and TRBJ2-1, with TRBD2 matching 8 bases. The CDR3 contains 14 residues. Germline V gives CDR1 MNHEY, CDR2 SVGAGI. V was pared by 6 bases and J by 8 bases, with 9 bases of the junction left unmatched. The DNA of the CDR3 is TGTGCCAGCAGCACAGCGGGGGCCCAATATGAGCAGTTCTTC. Its protein is CASSTAGAQYEQFF.

The chain uses TRBV4-3 and TRBJ1-6; 10 nucleotides align to TRBD1. V gave up 0 bases and J gave up 5 bases; unmatched junction bases: 10. CDR3 length: 19 amino acids. Germline CDR1 reads LGHNA; CDR2 reads YSLEER. DNA for the CDR3: TGCGCCAGCAGCCAAGATAGGTGGGGACAGGGGTTGAATAATTCACCCCTCCACTTT. This gives the protein CASSQDRWGQGLNNSPLHF.

The chain combines TRBV10-1 with TRBJ1-1; D not resolved. Germline V gene sequence: CDR1 WNHNN, CDR2 SYGVQD (reference sequence). Trimming removed 2 bases from V and 10 bases from J, with 11 bases in between. The CDR3 extends over 12 amino acids. CDR3 amino acids: CASSEPSRPAFF. CDR3 DNA sequence: TGCGCCAGCAGTGAGCCGTCCCGTCCAGCTTTCTTT.

The J gene is TRBJ2-5, the V gene TRBV7-8, with 8 bases that match TRBD1. J lost 1 base, V lost 3 bases, and 1 base had no gene match. The CDR3 totals 14 residues. Germline CDR1 reads SGHVS; CDR2 reads FQNEAQ. The CDR3 loop reads CASSLDRVQETQYF. The CDR3 DNA follows: TGTGCCAGCAGCTTGGACAGGGTCCAAGAGACCCAGTACTTC.

This rearrangement joins TRBV7-6 to TRBJ2-1, with D possibly TRBD1 on 6 matching bases. V dropped 3 bases and J dropped 0 bases, with 18 bases sitting between them. The CDR3 is 18 residues long. Germline assignment: CDR1 SGHVS and CDR2 FNYEAQ. The CDR3 loop reads CASSFSVTGHSSYNEQFF. In nucleotides, the CDR3 is TGTGCCAGCAGCTTCAGCGTCACAGGGCATAGCTCCTACAATGAGCAGTTCTTC.

The chain carries TRBV6-6 and TRBJ2-3; a possible D gene is TRBD1 (5 bases). The germline V gene encodes CDR1 MNHNY and CDR2 SVGAGI (reference sequence). The CDR3 totals 14 residues. Trimming stripped 2 bases from V and 3 bases from J, with 9 bases between. CDR3 sequence (DNA): TGTGCCAGCAGTTACAAAGCAGGGACAGATACGCAGTATTTT. Its translation: CASSYKAGTDTQYF.

The gene calls are TRBV6-1 and TRBJ1-4, with D possibly matching TRBD1 (5 bases). The CDR3 runs 18 residues. The germline V gene encodes CDR1 MNHNS and CDR2 SASEGT. Trimming left V 4 bases short and J 6 bases short, with 24 bases between. CDR3 sequence: CASSGDYLLLIPDEKLFF. The CDR3 region has the DNA TGTGCCAGCAGTGGGGACTACTTGCTACTTATACCCGATGAAAAACTGTTTTTT.

Only a few counts were recorded for this clone. V gene TRBV7-9 combines with J gene TRBJ1-2; D gene ambiguous. CDR3 length equals 13 residues. V lost 1 base to trimming and J lost 8 bases, with 11 bases between them. Germline CDR1 and CDR2: SEHNR and FQNEAQ (reference sequence). Here the CDR3 DNA reads TGTGCCAGCAGCTTAGTAACCAGCGAGGGCTACACCTTC. Amino acid sequence: CASSLVTSEGYTF.

The chain uses TRBV5-1 and TRBJ1-1; 9 nucleotides line up with TRBD1. The CDR3 has 15 residues. Germline CDR1 and CDR2: SGHRS and YFSETQ. Trimming removed 4 bases from V and 1 base from J; junction bases left unmatched: 5. The CDR3: CASSPTDRGNTEAFF. CDR3 coding DNA: TGCGCCAGCAGCCCAACGGACAGGGGGAACACTGAAGCTTTCTTT.

The V call is TRBV10-3, the J call TRBJ2-7, with D perhaps TRBD1 (7 bases). The CDR3 totals 14 residues. Germline V CDR1 and CDR2: ENHRY, SYGVKD. V was pared by 8 bases and J by 0 bases, with 14 bases between. CDR3: CAIAAGGNSYEQYF. DNA for the CDR3: TGTGCCATCGCAGCAGGGGGGAACTCCTACGAGCAGTACTTC.

This clone was counted only a few times. This chain links TRBV7-9 with TRBJ2-6; possible D gene TRBD2, 5 bases. This CDR3 has 16 amino acids. V was shortened by 1 base and J by 4 bases, with 11 bases between the two germline ends. From germline, CDR1 is SEHNR and CDR2 FQNEAQ (reference sequence). The CDR3 loop is CASSLGTGVGANVLTF. Written as DNA, the CDR3 is TGTGCCAGCAGCTTAGGGACCGGGGTCGGGGCCAACGTCCTGACTTTC.

The rearrangement uses TRBV4-2 and TRBJ2-2; possibly TRBD2 for D (5 bases). Trimming left V 0 bases short and J 2 bases short, with 7 bases between. This CDR3 is built from 15 residues. Germline assignment: CDR1 LGHNA and CDR2 YNFKEQ. CDR3 in amino acids: CASSQDSGNTGELFF. CDR3 DNA: TGTGCCAGCAGCCAAGATTCGGGAAACACCGGGGAGCTGTTTTTT.

This clone was picked up a small number of times. The genes are TRBV5-1 and TRBJ1-1, with 9 bases matching TRBD1. Germline CDR1 reads SGHRS; CDR2 reads YFSETQ. CDR3 size: 14 residues. V gave up 4 bases and J gave up 4 bases; unmatched junction bases: 5. This CDR3 is CASSVQGATTEAFF. The CDR3 nucleotides read TGCGCCAGCAGCGTACAGGGGGCGACCACTGAAGCTTTCTTT. The full variable domain, completed using reference TRBV5-1 and TRBJ1-1, is KAGVTQTPRYLIKTRGQQVTLSCSPISGHRSVSWYQQTPGQGLQFLFEYFSETQRNKGNFPGRFSGRQFSNSRSEMNVSTLELGDSALYLCASSVQGATTEAFFGQGTRLTVV.

The V call is TRBV6-4, the J call TRBJ2-3; no reliable D call. The V gene lost 3 bases and the J gene lost 5 bases, with 9 bases spanning the gap. The CDR3 contains 13 residues. CDR1 and CDR2 (germline): MRHNA, SNTAGT. The CDR3, as DNA: TGTGCCAGCAGTGATATCGTCGGAGATACGCAGTATTTT. Amino acids: CASSDIVGDTQYF.

The genes are TRBV5-4 and TRBJ1-1; D perhaps matches TRBD1 (5 bases). The CDR3 length is 18 residues. Germline loops: CDR1 SGHNT, CDR2 YYREEE (reference sequence). Trimming cost V 0 bases and J 1 base, with 19 bases left between them. The CDR3 DNA follows: TGTGCCAGCAGCTTGGGGGGGGGAGGACCCTCGACGAACACTGAAGCTTTCTTT. Translated, it gives CASSLGGGGPSTNTEAFF. Looking up the rest from reference TRBV5-4 and TRBJ1-1 gives the full variable domain: ETGVTQSPTHLIKTRGQQVTLRCSSQSGHNTVSWYQQALGQGPQFIFQYYREEENGRGNFPPRFSGLQFPNYSSELNVNALELDDSALYLCASSLGGGGPSTNTEAFFGQGTRLTVV.

The chain combines TRBV6-5 with TRBJ2-1, with a tentative D call TRBD2 (5 bases). Trimming removed 4 bases at V and 9 bases at J, with 13 bases between. CDR1 and CDR2 (germline): MNHEY, SVGAGI. CDR3 length equals 13 residues. As DNA, the CDR3 is TGTGCCAGCAGTTCTCGACTTGGGAGTGAGCAGTTCTTC. Amino acid sequence: CASSSRLGSEQFF.

This clone was seen a single time. The CDR3, as DNA: TGTGCCAGTAGCGTCCAGGTCCCTCTCACCGGGGAGCTGTTTTTT. Translated: CASSVQVPLTGELFF. The J gene is TRBJ2-2, the V gene TRBV6-5; perhaps TRBD2 as D (5 bases). CDR1 is MNHEY and CDR2 is SVGAGI in the germline V gene. The CDR3 is 15 amino acids. V dropped 9 bases and J dropped 4 bases, with 18 bases sitting between them.

The chain couples TRBV9 to TRBJ1-1; D perhaps matches TRBD1 (6 bases). Germline CDR1 and CDR2: SGDLS and YYNGEE. V gave up 0 bases and J gave up 7 bases, with 13 bases separating them. The CDR3 length is 14 residues. DNA for the CDR3: TGTGCCAGCAGCGTAGTTGGGGGCGCGGGTGAAGCTTTCTTT. It specifies CASSVVGGAGEAFF.

This clone was seen a few times. The rearrangement joins TRBV18 to TRBJ2-7; D may be TRBD2 (6 bases). The V end lost 1 base, the J end lost 6 bases, and 10 bases lay between the germline ends. The length of the CDR3 is 13 residues. In germline, CDR1 is KGHSH, CDR2 LQKENI. This chain's CDR3 is CASSPQRGLEQYF. In DNA form, the CDR3 reads TGTGCCAGCTCACCACAGAGGGGACTCGAGCAGTACTTC.